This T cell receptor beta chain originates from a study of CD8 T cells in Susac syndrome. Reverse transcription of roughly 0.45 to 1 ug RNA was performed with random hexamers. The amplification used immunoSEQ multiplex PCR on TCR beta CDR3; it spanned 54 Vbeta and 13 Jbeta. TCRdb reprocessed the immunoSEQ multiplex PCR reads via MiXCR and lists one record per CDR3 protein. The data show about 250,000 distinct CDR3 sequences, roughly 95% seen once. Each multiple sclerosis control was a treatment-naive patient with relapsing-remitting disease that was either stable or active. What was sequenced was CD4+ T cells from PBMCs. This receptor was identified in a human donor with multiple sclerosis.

The CDR3 DNA follows: TGCAGTGCTGGTGACCTCTTAGGGGTTAGCAATCAGCCCCAGCATTTT. Translated, it gives CSAGDLLGVSNQPQHF. V is TRBV20-1 and J is TRBJ1-5; D might be TRBD1 (5 bases). The CDR3 sequence is 16 residues long. Trimming removed 5 bases from V and 0 bases from J, with 17 bases in between. Looked up from germline, CDR1 is DFQATT and CDR2 is SNEGSKA (reference sequence).